This is a list of T cell receptor beta chains from one sample in a study of OX40 agonist ivuxolimab in advanced cancers. Only in-frame clones appear in the TCRdb table, and some are missing; sequencing was by immunoSEQ multiplex PCR. The profile shows some 64,000 clones, 80% to 90% of them singletons. The sample consisted of CD4+ or CD8+ T cells sorted from blood, taken in a trial of the OX40 agonist ivuxolimab. These receptors came from an adult with an advanced solid tumor such as melanoma, head and neck, liver or kidney cancer. Each CDR3 is given without its conserved first and last residue.

V gene: TRBV15; J gene: TRBJ2-5; CDR3 protein: ATSSHVNRETQY
V gene: TRBV5-1; J gene: TRBJ2-3; CDR3 protein: ASSLPTGGADTQY
V gene: TRBV7-8; J gene: TRBJ2-7; CDR3 protein: ASTLGTGSYEQY
V gene: TRBV15; J gene: TRBJ1-1; CDR3 protein: ATRVQGNTEAF
V gene: TRBV7-9; J gene: TRBJ2-7; CDR3 protein: ASRQDGRSYEQY
V gene: TRBV27; J gene: TRBJ1-2; CDR3 protein: ASSSKARGIGYGYT
V gene: TRBV7-2; J gene: TRBJ2-5; CDR3 protein: ASSLGALQETQY
V gene: TRBV4-2; J gene: TRBJ1-1; CDR3 protein: ASSQTGITEAF
V gene: TRBV30; J gene: TRBJ1-1; CDR3 protein: AWSVGGGTEAF
V gene: TRBV10-1; J gene: TRBJ1-2; CDR3 protein: ASSESKFYGYT
V gene: TRBV5-1; J gene: TRBJ2-5; CDR3 protein: ASSSERFGSMETQY
V gene: TRBV5-1; J gene: TRBJ2-2; CDR3 protein: ASSWDRGNTGELF
V gene: TRBV18; J gene: TRBJ2-7; CDR3 protein: ASSPGGAREQY